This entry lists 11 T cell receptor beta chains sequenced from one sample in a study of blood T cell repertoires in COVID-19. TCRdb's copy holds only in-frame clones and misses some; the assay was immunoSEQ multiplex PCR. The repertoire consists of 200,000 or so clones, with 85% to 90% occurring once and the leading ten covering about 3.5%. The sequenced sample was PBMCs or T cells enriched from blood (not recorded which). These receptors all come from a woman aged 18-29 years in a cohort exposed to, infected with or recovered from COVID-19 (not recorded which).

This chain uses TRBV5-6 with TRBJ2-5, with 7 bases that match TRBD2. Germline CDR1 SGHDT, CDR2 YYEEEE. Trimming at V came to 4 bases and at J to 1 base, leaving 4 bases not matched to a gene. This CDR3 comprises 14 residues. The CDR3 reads CASSPRGSQETQYF. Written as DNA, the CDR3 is TGTGCCAGCAGCCCGCGGGGGTCCCAAGAGACCCAGTACTTC.

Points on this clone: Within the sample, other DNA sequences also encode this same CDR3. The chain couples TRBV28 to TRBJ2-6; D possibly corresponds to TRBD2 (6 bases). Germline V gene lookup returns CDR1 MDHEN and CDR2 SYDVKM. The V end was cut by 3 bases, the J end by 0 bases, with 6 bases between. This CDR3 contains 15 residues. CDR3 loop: CASSFGGSGANVLTF. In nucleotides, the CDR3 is TGTGCCAGCAGTTTCGGGGGCTCTGGGGCCAACGTCCTGACTTTC. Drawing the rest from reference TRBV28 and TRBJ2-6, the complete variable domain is DVKVTQSSRYLVKRTGEKVFLECVQDMDHENMFWYRQDPGLGLRLIYFSYDVKMKEKGDIPEGYSVSREKKERFSLILESASTNQTSMYLCASSFGGSGANVLTFGAGSRLTVL.

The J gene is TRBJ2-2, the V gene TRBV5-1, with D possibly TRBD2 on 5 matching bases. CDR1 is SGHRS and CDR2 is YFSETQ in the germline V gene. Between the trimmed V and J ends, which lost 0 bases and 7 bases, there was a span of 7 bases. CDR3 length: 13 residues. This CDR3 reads CASSLVAGGELFF. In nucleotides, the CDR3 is TGCGCCAGCAGCTTGGTGGCGGGCGGGGAGCTGTTTTTT.

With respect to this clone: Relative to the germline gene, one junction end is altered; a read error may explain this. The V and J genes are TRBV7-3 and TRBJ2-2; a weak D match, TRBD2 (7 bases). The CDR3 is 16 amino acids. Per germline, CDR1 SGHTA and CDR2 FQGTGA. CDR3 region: CASSLTRGGVFGELFF. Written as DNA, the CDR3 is TGTGCCAGCAGCCTAACCAGGGGAGGGGTTTTTGGGGAGCTGTTTTTT.

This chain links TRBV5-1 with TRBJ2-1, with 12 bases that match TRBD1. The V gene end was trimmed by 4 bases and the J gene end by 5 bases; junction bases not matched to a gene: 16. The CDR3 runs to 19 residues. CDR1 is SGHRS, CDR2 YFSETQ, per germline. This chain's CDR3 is CASSAGQGARGPLDNEQFF. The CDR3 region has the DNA TGCGCCAGCAGCGCGGGACAGGGGGCGCGAGGACCTCTCGACAATGAGCAGTTCTTC.

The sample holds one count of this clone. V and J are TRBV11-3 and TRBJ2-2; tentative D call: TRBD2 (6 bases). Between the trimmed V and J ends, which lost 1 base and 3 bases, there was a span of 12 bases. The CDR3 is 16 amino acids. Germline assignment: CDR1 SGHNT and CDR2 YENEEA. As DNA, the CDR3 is TGTGCCAGCAGCTTAGGAGTTAGCGGAGACACCGGGGAGCTGTTTTTT. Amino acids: CASSLGVSGDTGELFF.

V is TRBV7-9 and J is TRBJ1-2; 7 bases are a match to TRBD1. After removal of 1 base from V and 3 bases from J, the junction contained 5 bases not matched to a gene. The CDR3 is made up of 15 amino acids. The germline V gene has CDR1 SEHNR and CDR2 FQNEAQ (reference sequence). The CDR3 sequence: CASSLVNRGDYGYTF. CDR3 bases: TGTGCCAGCAGCTTAGTTAACAGGGGAGACTATGGCTACACCTTC.

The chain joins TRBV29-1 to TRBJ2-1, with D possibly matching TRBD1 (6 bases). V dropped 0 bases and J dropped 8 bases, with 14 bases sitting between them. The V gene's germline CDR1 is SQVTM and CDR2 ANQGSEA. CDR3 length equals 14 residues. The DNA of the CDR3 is TGCAGCGTTGAAGATCGGAAGACAGGCGATGAGCAGTTCTTC. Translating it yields CSVEDRKTGDEQFF.

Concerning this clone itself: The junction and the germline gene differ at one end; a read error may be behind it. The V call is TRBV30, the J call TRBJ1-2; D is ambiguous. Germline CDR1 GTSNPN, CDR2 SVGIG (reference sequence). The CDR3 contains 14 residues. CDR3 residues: CAWSVRTGKYDYTF. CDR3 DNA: TGTGCCTGGAGTGTAAGGACCGGGAAGTATGACTACACCTTC.

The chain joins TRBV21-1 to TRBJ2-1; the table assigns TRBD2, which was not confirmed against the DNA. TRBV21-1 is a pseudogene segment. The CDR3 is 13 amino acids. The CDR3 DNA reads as TGTGCCAGCAGCAAAAAGAGGACTCGGGAGCAGTTCTTC. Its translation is CASSKKRTREQFF.

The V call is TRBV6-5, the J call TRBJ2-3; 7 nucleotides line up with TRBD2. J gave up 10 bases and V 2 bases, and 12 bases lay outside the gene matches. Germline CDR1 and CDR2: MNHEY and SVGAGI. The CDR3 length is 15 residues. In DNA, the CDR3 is TGTGCCAGCAGTTACGGGGGGACTATGACCTCGGCGCAGTATTTT. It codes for CASSYGGTMTSAQYF.